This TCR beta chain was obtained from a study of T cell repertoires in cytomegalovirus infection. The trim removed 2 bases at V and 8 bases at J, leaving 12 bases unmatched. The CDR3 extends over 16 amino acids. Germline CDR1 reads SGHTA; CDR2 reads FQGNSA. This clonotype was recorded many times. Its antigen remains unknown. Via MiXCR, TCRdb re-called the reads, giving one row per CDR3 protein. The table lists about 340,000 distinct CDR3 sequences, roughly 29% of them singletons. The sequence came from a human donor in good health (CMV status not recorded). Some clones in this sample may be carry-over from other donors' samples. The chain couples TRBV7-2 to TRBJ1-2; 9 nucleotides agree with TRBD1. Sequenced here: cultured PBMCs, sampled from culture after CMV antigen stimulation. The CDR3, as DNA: TGTGCCAGCAGCTTAACGGGACAGGGCCTAGTCGCGGGCTACACCTTC. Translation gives CASSLTGQGLVAGYTF.